The 6 T cell receptor beta chains below come from one sample, sequenced in a study of T cell responses to AZD1222 COVID-19 vaccine. The data were produced by immunoSEQ multiplex PCR, yet TCRdb's version contains in-frame clones alone and is incomplete. The table records 250,000 or so clones, approximately 95% of them present only once. The sequences come from peripheral blood, collected on day 0 of AZD1222 vaccination. The receptors were gathered from an adult in good health.

This chain links TRBV27 with TRBJ2-4; D is perhaps TRBD1 (5 bases). This CDR3 comprises 15 residues. V lost 0 bases, J lost 8 bases, and 14 bases lay in between. Per the germline V gene, CDR1 is MNHEY and CDR2 is SMNVEV (reference sequence). In nucleotides, the CDR3 is TGTGCCAGCAGTTTATCTGGGCAGGGTTGGGACATTCAGTACTTC. It codes for CASSLSGQGWDIQYF.

This clone was seen a single time. The chain is built from TRBV6-5 and TRBJ2-2, with TRBD1 as a possible D gene (5 bases). Germline loops: CDR1 MNHEY, CDR2 SVGAGI. This CDR3 contains 15 residues. Trimming stripped 6 bases from V and 0 bases from J, with 11 bases between. In DNA form, the CDR3 reads TGTGCCAGCAGCCAGGGCCACACGAACACCGGGGAGCTGTTTTTT. It translates to CASSQGHTNTGELFF.

The gene calls are TRBV25-1 and TRBJ2-7, with D maybe TRBD1 (5 bases). V lost 6 bases, J lost 3 bases, and 12 bases lay in between. The CDR3 is made up of 13 amino acids. The germline CDR1 and CDR2 sequences are MGHDK and SYGVNS. CDR3 in amino acids: CASRGQAYYEQYF. CDR3 nucleotide sequence: TGTGCCAGCAGGGGGCAGGCCTACTACGAGCAGTACTTC.

This rearrangement joins TRBV10-2 to TRBJ2-1; 9 bases are shared with TRBD2. Germline trimming cut 6 bases from V and 3 bases from J; bases unmatched to any gene: 3. CDR3 size: 14 residues. Germline lookup yields CDR1 WSHSY and CDR2 SAAADI. This CDR3 reads CASRKRGDYNEQFF. The DNA of the CDR3 is TGCGCCAGCAGAAAGCGGGGGGACTACAATGAGCAGTTCTTC.

This clone was seen only a few times. The chain recombines TRBV6-5 with TRBJ2-3, with D possibly called TRBD1 or TRBD2 (5 bases each). V was cut by 2 bases and J by 6 bases, with 15 bases left in between. Per germline, CDR1 MNHEY and CDR2 SVGAGI. CDR3 length: 15 amino acids. In DNA, the CDR3 is TGTGCCAGCAGTTACATTGGGGGTCAAGGGGATACGCAGTATTTT. Translating gives CASSYIGGQGDTQYF.

The V and J genes are TRBV19 and TRBJ2-1, with D perhaps being TRBD1 or TRBD2 (6 bases each). Germline V gives CDR1 LNHDA, CDR2 SQIVND (reference sequence). Trimming pared 7 bases from V and 9 bases from J, leaving 16 bases between. This CDR3 region has 13 residues. CDR3 sequence (DNA): TGTGCCAGTATGGCGGGGCAGGGGCTTGAGCAGTTCTTC. Translated: CASMAGQGLEQFF. Based on the CDR3 plus reference TRBV19 and TRBJ2-1, the full variable domain is DGGITQSPKYLFRKEGQNVTLSCEQNLNHDAMYWYRQDPGQGLRLIYYSQIVNDFQKGDIAEGYSVSREKKESFPLTVTSAQKNPTAFYLCASMAGQGLEQFFGPGTRLTVL.